The entry below describes one T cell receptor beta chain. The data were taken from a study of shared clonotypes between healthy human individuals. Produced via immunoSEQ multiplex PCR; TCRdb's table is partial and in-frame only. The sample lists 950,000 to 1,100,000 clones, about 74% seen once, with approximately 1.5% in the top ten. Each of the donors was a healthy adult who was HIV-negative and had not had a recent acute infection or vaccination. Every contributor of samples was a Caucasian grown-up residing in Nashville, Tennessee. V was clipped by 0 bases and J by 3 bases, with 18 bases between them. Germline CDR1 and CDR2: LNHNV and YYDKDF (reference sequence). This CDR3 spans 18 amino acids.

This sequence joins TRBV15 and TRBJ2-1; D may match TRBD1 or TRBD2 (5 bases each). This sequence originates from a young man in good health. The sequencing sample was made of memory CD4+ T cells sorted from blood. Sample subset: CD45RA-negative fraction. The chain's CDR3 is CATSRDLPRDLGYNEQFF. CDR3 bases: TGTGCCACCAGCAGAGATCTTCCCAGGGACCTAGGCTACAATGAGCAGTTCTTC.